A single sample gave rise to the 18 T cell receptor beta chains below, sequenced in a study of blood T cell repertoires in COVID-19 (dated by TCRdb to about 2020). Library construction relied on the immunoSEQ multiplex PCR assay. TCRdb retrieved this table from immuneACCESS and kept in-frame rearrangements only. Not all clones are present; in checked studies, unresolved V genes account for under half, and no reason is known for the remainder. This sample has roughly 43,000 clones in its table, and roughly 90% of those were observed once. Of the sample, approximately 8% is held by the ten largest clones. The sequencing input was peripheral blood. Source of these receptors: a man aged 55 to 70 with active COVID-19.

The gene calls are TRBV24-1 and TRBJ2-1, with TRBD1 matching over 9 bases. CDR3 length equals 15 residues. Germline loops: CDR1 KGHDR, CDR2 SFDVKD. V gave up 5 bases and J gave up 4 bases; unmatched junction bases: 5. The CDR3 sequence is CATSADRGGYNEQFF. CDR3 nucleotides: TGTGCCACCAGTGCCGACAGGGGGGGTTACAATGAGCAGTTCTTC.

This chain connects TRBV6-5 to TRBJ1-5; D is uncertain. Germline loops: CDR1 MNHEY, CDR2 SVGAGI. This CDR3 is built from 16 residues. V lost 0 bases, J lost 6 bases, and 15 bases lay in between. In DNA form, the CDR3 reads TGTGCCAGCAGTTACTCCCTCCTTGGGGAGAGTCAGCCCCAGCATTTT. Its translation is CASSYSLLGESQPQHF.

This chain uses TRBV7-2 with TRBJ2-1, with TRBD2 identical over 8 bases. V shed 5 bases and J 8 bases; nucleotides not matched to a gene: 11. Germline values: CDR1 SGHTA, CDR2 FQGNSA. The CDR3 length is 15 residues. The CDR3 region has the DNA TGTGCCAGCAGCCGCAACCGGGGGGGGATGGATGAGCAGTTCTTC. As protein: CASSRNRGGMDEQFF.

The genes are TRBV20-1 and TRBJ1-2, with D perhaps matching TRBD1 (6 bases). Germline CDR1 is DFQATT and CDR2 is SNEGSKA (reference sequence). V gave up 3 bases and J gave up 8 bases, with 10 bases separating them. There are 11 residues in the CDR3. The CDR3 bases are TGCAGTGCTAGCGACAGGCTCGGCTACACCTTC. Its translation: CSASDRLGYTF.

A single count supports this clone. CDR3 in amino acids: CASSVGLVPGELFF. CDR3 DNA: TGTGCCAGCAGCGTGGGACTAGTGCCCGGGGAGCTGTTTTTT. The chain recombines TRBV9 with TRBJ2-2; TRBD2 aligns across 8 bases. The CDR3 runs to 14 residues. CDR1 and CDR2 (germline): SGDLS, YYNGEE. The J segment lost 6 bases and the V segment lost 2 bases, leaving 3 bases of the junction unmatched.

The V gene is TRBV9, the J gene TRBJ1-5; 7 bases map to TRBD1. The CDR3 has 15 residues. J was trimmed by 0 bases and V by 3 bases; bases with no gene match: 3. The germline CDR1 and CDR2 sequences are SGDLS and YYNGEE. The CDR3 nucleotides are TGTGCCAGCAGCGAGACAGGGAATAGCAATCAGCCCCAGCATTTT. Its protein is CASSETGNSNQPQHF.

V is TRBV23-1 and J is TRBJ2-2, with a tentative D call TRBD2 (6 bases). TRBV23-1 is flagged as an ORF with uncertain function. This CDR3 has 16 residues. Trimming left V 2 bases short and J 4 bases short, with 14 bases between. DNA for the CDR3: TGCGCCAGCAGTCAAGACATCGCCGGGGGCACCGGGGAGCTGTTTTTT. This gives the protein CASSQDIAGGTGELFF.

The chain couples TRBV10-2 to TRBJ2-1; D perhaps matches TRBD2 (6 bases). The CDR3 extends over 16 amino acids. Per the germline V gene, CDR1 is WSHSY and CDR2 is SAAADI. V was shortened by 0 bases and J by 3 bases, with 12 bases between the two germline ends. CDR3 in DNA: TGCGCCAGCAGTGAGTCGGTGACTAGTATCTACAATGAGCAGTTCTTC. Protein: CASSESVTSIYNEQFF.

The CDR3, as DNA: TGTGCCAGCAGCTCGCTCCGTACTCTAGGAGAGACCCAGTACTTC. It yields the protein CASSSLRTLGETQYF. The chain employs TRBV5-6 and TRBJ2-5; D not resolved. This CDR3 contains 15 residues. Germline V CDR1 and CDR2: SGHDT, YYEEEE. V was trimmed by 3 bases and J by 4 bases, leaving 16 bases between them.

A few counts support this clone. The CDR3 protein is CASSLSPSREQYF. The CDR3 DNA reads TGCGCCAGCAGCTTGTCCCCGAGCAGGGAGCAGTACTTC. This chain links TRBV5-1 with TRBJ2-7; D not resolved. Trimming took 1 base from V and 7 from J, leaving 12 bases between them. CDR1 is SGHRS, CDR2 YFSETQ, per germline. The CDR3 has 13 amino acids. The variable domain in full, with the rest retrieved from reference TRBV5-1 and TRBJ2-7, is KAGVTQTPRYLIKTRGQQVTLSCSPISGHRSVSWYQQTPGQGLQFLFEYFSETQRNKGNFPGRFSGRQFSNSRSEMNVSTLELGDSALYLCASSLSPSREQYFGPGTRLTVT.

The CDR3 DNA reads TGTGCCAGCAGTTCACCTCCGACTAGCGGGAGGGCCGGTTTCTCCGAGCAGTACTTC. Its protein is CASSSPPTSGRAGFSEQYF. The chain links TRBV28 to TRBJ2-7, with 14 bases fitting TRBD2. Trimming took 4 bases from V and 6 from J; bases not matched to a gene: 17. Germline V gene data show CDR1 as MDHEN and CDR2 as SYDVKM. The CDR3 runs to 19 residues.

In this sample, this clone turned up once. The gene calls are TRBV3-1 (or the pseudogene TRBV3-2) and TRBJ1-2, with D possibly matching TRBD1 (5 bases). Germline V lookup: CDR1 LGHDT, CDR2 YNNKEL (reference sequence). This CDR3 region has 12 residues. CDR3 sequence: CAASGGNYGYTF. CDR3 nucleotides: TGTGCAGCCTCGGGGGGGAACTATGGCTACACCTTC.

This clone turned up a few times. The rearrangement joins TRBV6-2 or TRBV6-3 to TRBJ2-1; 9 bases agree with TRBD1. V lost 4 bases to trimming and J lost 11 bases; unmatched junction nucleotides: 6. Germline values: CDR1 MNHEY, CDR2 SVGEGT. This CDR3 has 13 amino acids. CDR3 residues: CASSSYRGLQQFF. The CDR3 nucleotides read TGTGCCAGCAGTTCATACAGGGGGCTCCAGCAGTTCTTC.

This chain uses TRBV5-1 with TRBJ2-1; TRBD1 agrees at 7 bases. The CDR3 covers 14 residues. The junction had 5 bases not matched to a gene; V was cut back by 5 bases and J by 3 bases. The germline V gene encodes CDR1 SGHRS and CDR2 YFSETQ. CDR3 amino acids: CASRSGQNYNEQFF. CDR3 DNA: TGCGCCAGCAGGTCGGGACAGAACTACAATGAGCAGTTCTTC.

The chain couples TRBV6-6 to TRBJ1-1; D is unclear. CDR1 is MNHNY, CDR2 SVGAGI, per germline (reference sequence). The CDR3 sequence is 15 residues long. V was shortened by 2 bases and J by 0 bases, with 10 bases between the two germline ends. The CDR3 region has the DNA TGTGCCAGCAGTTACCGGCAGGCCTTGAACACTGAAGCTTTCTTT. Translated: CASSYRQALNTEAFF.

V is TRBV7-2 and J is TRBJ2-6, with D perhaps TRBD2 (5 bases). V lost 2 bases to trimming and J lost 2 bases, with 10 bases between them. Per the germline V gene, CDR1 is SGHTA and CDR2 is FQGNSA. This CDR3 contains 16 residues. The CDR3 nucleotides read TGTGCCAGCAGCTTATTCGGAGGTCCTGGGGCCAACGTCCTGACTTTC. Its protein is CASSLFGGPGANVLTF.

The chain links TRBV20-1 to TRBJ1-2, with a possible D match to TRBD1 (5 bases). Trimming shortened V by 0 bases and J by 10 bases, and 9 bases separated the two germline ends. CDR3 size: 11 residues. Germline-derived CDR1 and CDR2 are DFQATT and SNEGSKA (reference sequence). The CDR3 coding sequence is TGCAGTGCTAGAGAGGGGGGAGACTACACCTTC. Amino acids: CSAREGGDYTF.

The chain uses TRBV5-1 and TRBJ2-7, with 7 bases aligning to TRBD2. The CDR3 totals 15 residues. After removal of 0 bases from V and 0 bases from J, the junction contained 3 bases not matched to a gene. Germline loops: CDR1 SGHRS, CDR2 YFSETQ. For the CDR3, the DNA is TGCGCCAGCAGCTTGGCGCTAGCGGTCTCCTACGAGCAGTACTTC. It yields the protein CASSLALAVSYEQYF.